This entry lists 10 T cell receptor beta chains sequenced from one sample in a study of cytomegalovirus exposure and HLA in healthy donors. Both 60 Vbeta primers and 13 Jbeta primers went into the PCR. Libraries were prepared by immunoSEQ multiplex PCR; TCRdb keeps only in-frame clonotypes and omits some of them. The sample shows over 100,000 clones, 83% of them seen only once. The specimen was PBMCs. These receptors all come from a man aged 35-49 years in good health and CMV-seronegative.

The CDR3 protein is CASSPKGRTSGANVLTF. CDR3 nucleotides: TGTGCCAGCTCACCAAAGGGGCGGACCTCTGGGGCCAACGTCCTGACTTTC. The chain recombines TRBV18 with TRBJ2-6; tentatively, D is TRBD1 (5 bases). Germline CDR1 is KGHSH and CDR2 is LQKENI. This CDR3 has 17 residues. Between the trimmed V and J ends, which lost 2 bases and 0 bases, there was a span of 11 bases.

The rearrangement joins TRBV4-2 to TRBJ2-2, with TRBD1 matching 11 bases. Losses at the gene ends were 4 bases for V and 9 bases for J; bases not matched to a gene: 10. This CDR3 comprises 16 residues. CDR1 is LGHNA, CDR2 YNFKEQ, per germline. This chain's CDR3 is CASSRDGTGGRRELFF. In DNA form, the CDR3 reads TGTGCCAGCAGCCGAGATGGGACAGGGGGGCGCCGGGAGCTGTTTTTT.

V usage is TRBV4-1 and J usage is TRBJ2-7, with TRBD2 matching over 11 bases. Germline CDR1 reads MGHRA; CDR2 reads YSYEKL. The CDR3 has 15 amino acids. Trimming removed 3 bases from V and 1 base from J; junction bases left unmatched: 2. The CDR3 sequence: CASSHLAGGSYEQYF. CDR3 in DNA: TGCGCCAGCAGCCACCTAGCGGGGGGATCCTACGAGCAGTACTTC.

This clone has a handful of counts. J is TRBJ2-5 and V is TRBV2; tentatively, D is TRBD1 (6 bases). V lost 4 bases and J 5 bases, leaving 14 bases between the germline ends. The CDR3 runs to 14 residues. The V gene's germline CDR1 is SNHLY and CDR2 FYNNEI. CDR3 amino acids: CASSVFRGGETQYF. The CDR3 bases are TGTGCCAGCAGTGTATTCAGGGGCGGGGAGACCCAGTACTTC.

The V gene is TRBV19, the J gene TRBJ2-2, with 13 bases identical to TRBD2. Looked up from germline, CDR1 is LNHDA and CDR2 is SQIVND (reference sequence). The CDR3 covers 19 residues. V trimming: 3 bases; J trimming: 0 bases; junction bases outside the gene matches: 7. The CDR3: CASSILGTSGDSNTGELFF. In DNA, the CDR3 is TGTGCCAGTAGTATTCTAGGGACTAGCGGGGACTCGAACACCGGGGAGCTGTTTTTT.

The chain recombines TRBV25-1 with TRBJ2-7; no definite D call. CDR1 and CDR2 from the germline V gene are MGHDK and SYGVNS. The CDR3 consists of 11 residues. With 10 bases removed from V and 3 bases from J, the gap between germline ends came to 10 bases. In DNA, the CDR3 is TGTGCCACCAAGAGTAGCTACGAGCAGTACTTC. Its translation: CATKSSYEQYF.

In nucleotides, the CDR3 is TGTGCCAGCAGTGAATGGAACGACAGGGCCTATGGCTACACCTTC. Translation gives CASSEWNDRAYGYTF. The V gene is TRBV6-1, the J gene TRBJ1-2, with 7 bases that match TRBD1. The CDR3 has 15 residues. Trimming removed 2 bases from V and 4 bases from J; junction bases left unmatched: 7. The germline V gene encodes CDR1 MNHNS and CDR2 SASEGT.

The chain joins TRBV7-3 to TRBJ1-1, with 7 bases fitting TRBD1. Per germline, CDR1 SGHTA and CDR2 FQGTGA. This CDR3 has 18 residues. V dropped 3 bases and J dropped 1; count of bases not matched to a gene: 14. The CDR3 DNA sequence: TGTGCCAGCAGCTTCGGGGGACAGTACACAGAGAAGAACACTGAAGCTTTCTTT. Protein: CASSFGGQYTEKNTEAFF.

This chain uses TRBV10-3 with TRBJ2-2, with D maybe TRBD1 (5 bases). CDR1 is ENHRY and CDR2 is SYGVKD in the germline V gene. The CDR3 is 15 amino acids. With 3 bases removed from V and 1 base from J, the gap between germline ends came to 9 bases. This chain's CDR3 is CAISELGQNTGELFF. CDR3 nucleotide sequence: TGTGCCATCAGTGAATTAGGACAGAACACCGGGGAGCTGTTTTTT.

CDR3: CASSDRDRGGTEAFF. CDR3 nucleotide sequence: TGTGCCAGCAGCGACCGGGACAGGGGTGGCACTGAAGCTTTCTTT. The rearrangement links TRBV5-4 to TRBJ1-1; 10 bases fit TRBD1. Trimming cost V 4 bases and J 4 bases; bases outside gene matches: 7. There are 15 residues in the CDR3. CDR1 is SGHNT, CDR2 YYREEE, per germline (reference sequence).